The following is a T cell receptor (beta chain) sequence with its context. Antigen specificity is unknown. With 1 base removed from V and 2 bases from J, the gap between germline ends came to 8 bases. The germline V gene has CDR1 SGHTA and CDR2 FQGNSA. CDR3 length: 14 residues. Sort purity for all populations was recorded as exceeding 98%. These data originate in a study of beta chain features in type 1 diabetes. Overall study findings and caveats: The similarity of naive, central memory and Treg TCRB repertoires appeared greater among patients than among healthy donors. There were fewer insertions and more deletions at the VDJ junctions of type 1 diabetes patients.

Sequenced material consisted of expressed TCRB transcripts (all of the isolated RNA was reverse transcribed). Roughly 3.5 million reads per sample on average were obtained from naive, central memory and regulatory T cell samples. Sequencing was performed with immunoSEQ multiplex PCR; in TCRdb, only in-frame clones are kept and a portion is missing. The sample records about 59,000 clones, approximately 59% being singletons. Material for sequencing was Tregs from blood. The chain couples TRBV7-2 to TRBJ1-1; D uncertain. The TCR was taken from a woman aged 18-29 years in good health. This CDR3 is CASSLEAGNTEAFF. The DNA for the CDR3 is TGTGCCAGCAGCTTAGAGGCAGGAAACACTGAAGCTTTCTTT.